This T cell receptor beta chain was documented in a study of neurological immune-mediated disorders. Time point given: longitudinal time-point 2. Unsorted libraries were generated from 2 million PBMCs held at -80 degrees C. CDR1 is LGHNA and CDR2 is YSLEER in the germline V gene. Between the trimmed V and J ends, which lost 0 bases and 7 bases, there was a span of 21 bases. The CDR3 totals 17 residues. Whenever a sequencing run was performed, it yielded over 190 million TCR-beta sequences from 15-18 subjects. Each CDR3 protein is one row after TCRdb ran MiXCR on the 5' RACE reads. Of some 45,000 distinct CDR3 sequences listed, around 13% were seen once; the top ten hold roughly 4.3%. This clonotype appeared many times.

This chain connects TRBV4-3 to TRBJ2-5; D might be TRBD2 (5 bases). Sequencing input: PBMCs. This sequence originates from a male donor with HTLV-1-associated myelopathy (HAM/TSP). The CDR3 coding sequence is TGCGCCAGCAGCCAAGATGACGGGGTGGTGGGCGCAGGGACCCAGTACTTC. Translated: CASSQDDGVVGAGTQYF.